Listed here is a single TCR beta chain. A much more abundant neighbour one base away suggests this may be a read error. TCR beta CDR3 regions were amplified from RNA. First-round RT-PCR of the TCR CDR3 relied on the HTBI primer set. TCRdb fed the multiplex PCR reads into MiXCR, producing one record per CDR3 protein. The sample consists of about 520,000 distinct CDR3 sequences, around 20% of them appearing once. This specimen belongs to a study of T cells in Graves' hyperthyroidism and ophthalmopathy. The V gene's germline CDR1 is SGHRS and CDR2 YFSETQ. The CDR3 covers 13 residues. The receptor was derived from a man in his late teens or twenties with Graves' hyperthyroidism. V is TRBV5-1 and J is TRBJ1-1; 7 bases align to TRBD1. Material: blood. The CDR3 nucleotides read TGCGCCAACAGCTTGGGACAGTTTGCTGAAGCTTTCTTT. Protein sequence: CANSLGQFAEAFF.